These 21 T cell receptor beta chains were sequenced from one sample in a study of OX40 agonist ivuxolimab in advanced cancers. Profiling relied on immunoSEQ multiplex PCR, and the TCRdb table lists in-frame clones only, not all of them. This sample has roughly 60,000 clones, with about 83% found just once. The specimen was CD4+ or CD8+ T cells sorted from blood, collected in a trial of the OX40 agonist ivuxolimab. The receptor set was obtained from an adult with an advanced solid tumor such as melanoma, head and neck, liver or kidney cancer.

The chain uses TRBV7-2 and TRBJ2-7; 11 bases align to TRBD1. The germline gives CDR1 SGHTA, CDR2 FQGNSA. With V trimmed by 1 base and J by 1 base, 9 bases remained unmatched. The CDR3 consists of 18 residues. The CDR3: CASSLGTGGPFSSYEQYF. In nucleotides, the CDR3 is TGTGCCAGCAGCTTAGGGACAGGGGGCCCTTTTTCTTCCTACGAGCAGTACTTC.

This chain joins TRBV7-3 and TRBJ2-1, with 10 bases matching TRBD1. The V and J ends lost 0 bases and 8 bases, in that order; junction bases with no gene match: 4. Germline V CDR1 and CDR2: SGHTA, FQGTGA. This CDR3 has 15 residues. The CDR3 reads CASSLTGDRGHEQFF. CDR3 DNA sequence: TGTGCCAGCAGCTTAACGGGGGACAGGGGACATGAGCAGTTCTTC.

This chain uses TRBV5-4 with TRBJ2-1, with TRBD2 matching over 7 bases. Germline-derived CDR1 and CDR2 are SGHNT and YYREEE (reference sequence). This CDR3 is built from 15 residues. The V gene end was trimmed by 4 bases and the J gene end by 1 base; junction bases not matched to a gene: 5. CDR3 sequence (DNA): TGTGCCAGCAGCCCCGGGGGGACTTCCTACAATGAGCAGTTCTTC. It specifies CASSPGGTSYNEQFF.

This clone appeared a single time. The rearrangement links TRBV10-3 to TRBJ2-5, with 9 bases aligning to TRBD1. V shed 0 bases and J 4 bases; nucleotides not matched to a gene: 12. The CDR3 has 18 amino acids. Germline CDR1 and CDR2: ENHRY and SYGVKD. This CDR3 is CAISESRQGGAVVETQYF. The DNA of the CDR3 is TGTGCCATCAGTGAGTCGCGACAGGGGGGGGCCGTGGTAGAGACCCAGTACTTC.

This chain joins TRBV19 and TRBJ2-2, with a weak D call TRBD2 (6 bases). Germline V gene sequence: CDR1 LNHDA, CDR2 SQIVND (reference sequence). The CDR3 consists of 17 residues. V was pared by 5 bases and J by 2 bases, with 18 bases between. The CDR3 DNA follows: TGTGCCAGTAGTCGACCGAGTGGCGGGGTCAACACCGGGGAGCTGTTTTTT. It encodes CASSRPSGGVNTGELFF.

This chain links TRBV4-1 with TRBJ2-3; no firm D call. V was trimmed by 1 base and J by 2 bases, leaving 16 bases between them. This CDR3 is built from 17 residues. Germline V gene data show CDR1 as MGHRA and CDR2 as YSYEKL. The DNA for the CDR3 is TGCGCCAGCAGCCAAGGATTTGAGGAGCCCGCCACAGATACGCAGTATTTT. Protein: CASSQGFEEPATDTQYF.

The rearrangement joins TRBV5-1 to TRBJ2-2; 7 positions agree with TRBD1. The CDR3 runs to 16 residues. V lost 2 bases to trimming and J lost 0 bases; unmatched junction nucleotides: 4. Germline CDR1 is SGHRS and CDR2 is YFSETQ. This CDR3 reads CASSLGTETNTGELFF. CDR3 in DNA: TGCGCCAGCAGCTTAGGGACAGAAACGAACACCGGGGAGCTGTTTTTT.

This chain uses TRBV30 with TRBJ1-2; D is uncertain. This CDR3 has 15 amino acids. Germline lookup yields CDR1 GTSNPN and CDR2 SVGIG (reference sequence). The V end was cut by 4 bases, the J end by 0 bases, with 15 bases between. The DNA of the CDR3 is TGTGCCTGGACCCGAACAATCGGAGCTAACTATGGCTACACCTTC. It yields the protein CAWTRTIGANYGYTF.

The chain couples TRBV7-8 to TRBJ2-6, with D possibly TRBD2 on 5 matching bases. V was shortened by 0 bases and J by 2 bases, with 8 bases between the two germline ends. CDR1 and CDR2 from the germline V gene are SGHVS and FQNEAQ. The CDR3 extends over 16 amino acids. The CDR3 here is CASSLASGTGANVLTF. The CDR3, as DNA: TGTGCCAGCAGCTTAGCGTCGGGGACTGGGGCCAACGTCCTGACTTTC.

Only a few counts were recorded for this clone. This rearrangement joins TRBV5-6 to TRBJ2-3; 9 bases match TRBD1. V lost 4 bases, J lost 4 bases, and 10 bases stayed unmatched. The CDR3 is 16 residues long. CDR1 and CDR2 (germline): SGHDT, YYEEEE. For the CDR3, the DNA is TGTGCCAGCAGCCGAGGACAGGGGATAGGGGCAGATACGCAGTATTTT. Protein: CASSRGQGIGADTQYF.

This chain joins TRBV7-6 and TRBJ2-2; 9 bases are a match to TRBD1. Germline V gene lookup returns CDR1 SGHVS and CDR2 FNYEAQ. J lost 7 bases, V lost 3 bases, and 6 bases had no gene match. This CDR3 region has 15 residues. The CDR3 DNA is TGTGCCAGCAGCTTGGGACAGGGCGGAGGCGGGGAGCTGTTTTTT. Protein sequence: CASSLGQGGGGELFF.

The chain has TRBV4-3 and TRBJ2-7, with TRBD2 identical over 9 bases. Germline trimming cut 1 base from V and 1 base from J; bases unmatched to any gene: 5. The germline V gene encodes CDR1 LGHNA and CDR2 YSLEER. CDR3 length: 16 amino acids. This chain's CDR3 is CASSQGTAGGSYEQYF. In nucleotides, the CDR3 is TGCGCCAGCAGCCAAGGAACAGCGGGGGGTTCCTACGAGCAGTACTTC.

The chain combines TRBV6-1 with TRBJ1-2; D unclear. Germline lookup yields CDR1 MNHNS and CDR2 SASEGT. Trimming took 11 bases from V and 8 from J, leaving 27 bases between them. The CDR3 has 15 amino acids. CDR3 DNA sequence: TGTGCCCTTTTTCAGCCGGGGTTTAAGGTACCGGGCTACACCTTC. As protein: CALFQPGFKVPGYTF.

This chain joins TRBV5-1 and TRBJ2-7; D ambiguous. V lost 0 bases to trimming and J lost 2 bases, with 12 bases between them. Germline lookup yields CDR1 SGHRS and CDR2 YFSETQ. CDR3 size: 15 residues. The CDR3 reads CASSLDPLGTYEQYF. The DNA for the CDR3 is TGCGCCAGCAGCTTGGACCCTCTAGGGACCTACGAGCAGTACTTC.

The chain couples TRBV7-8 to TRBJ2-2, with no clear D. With 0 bases removed from V and 4 bases from J, the gap between germline ends came to 18 bases. Looked up from germline, CDR1 is SGHVS and CDR2 is FQNEAQ. There are 18 residues in the CDR3. CDR3: CASSLAPPRGLSTGELFF. CDR3 nucleotides: TGTGCCAGCAGCTTAGCGCCCCCCCGTGGGCTCAGCACCGGGGAGCTGTTTTTT.

This chain connects TRBV19 to TRBJ2-4, with D perhaps TRBD1 or TRBD2 (5 bases each). Germline CDR1 LNHDA, CDR2 SQIVND (reference sequence). The CDR3 loop spans 14 amino acids. Trimming pared 3 bases from V and 8 bases from J, leaving 14 bases between. The CDR3 protein is CASSIEGMRDIQYF. The CDR3 DNA follows: TGTGCCAGTAGTATCGAGGGGATGCGAGACATTCAGTACTTC. Based on the CDR3 plus reference TRBV19 and TRBJ2-4, the full variable domain is DGGITQSPKYLFRKEGQNVTLSCEQNLNHDAMYWYRQDPGQGLRLIYYSQIVNDFQKGDIAEGYSVSREKKESFPLTVTSAQKNPTAFYLCASSIEGMRDIQYFGAGTRLSVL.

The rearrangement joins TRBV6-5 to TRBJ2-3, with 9 positions matching TRBD1. Germline CDR1 reads MNHEY; CDR2 reads SVGAGI. The CDR3 has 15 amino acids. The ends lost 6 bases at V and 2 bases at J; junction bases unmatched: 6. The CDR3 reads CASSWTGVDTDTQYF. CDR3 in DNA: TGTGCCAGCAGCTGGACAGGGGTGGACACAGATACGCAGTATTTT.

This clone has just one count. The chain couples TRBV28 to TRBJ1-1; weak D call: TRBD1 (6 bases). Germline CDR1 MDHEN, CDR2 SYDVKM. V lost 2 bases to trimming and J lost 4 bases, with 14 bases between them. The CDR3 runs 15 residues. The CDR3 loop is CASSLRGRGGTEAFF. The CDR3 DNA reads TGTGCCAGCAGTTTACGGGGGCGTGGGGGCACTGAAGCTTTCTTT.

CDR3 DNA: TGTGCCAGCAGCTTAAAGGGTTTAACCTACGAGCAGTACTTC. This sequence encodes CASSLKGLTYEQYF. This chain links TRBV5-8 with TRBJ2-7, with D unresolved. Germline CDR1 SGHTS, CDR2 YDEGEE. The length of the CDR3 is 14 residues. The germline V and J ends were trimmed by 2 bases and 2 bases, with 11 bases remaining between them.

The rearrangement links TRBV12-2 to TRBJ1-1. TRBV12-2 is an annotated pseudogene. The CDR3 is 11 amino acids. CDR3 residues: CASRCCTEAFF. In DNA form, the CDR3 reads TGTGCAAGTCGCTGTTGCACTGAAGCTTTCTTT.

J is TRBJ2-5 and V is TRBV7-3; 11 bases are a match to TRBD2. V lost 5 bases and J lost 5; bases outside the gene matches: 4. Germline V gives CDR1 SGHTA, CDR2 FQGTGA. CDR3 length: 14 amino acids. The chain's CDR3 is CASSLAGGRETQYF. The CDR3 DNA follows: TGTGCCAGCAGCCTAGCGGGGGGCCGGGAGACCCAGTACTTC.